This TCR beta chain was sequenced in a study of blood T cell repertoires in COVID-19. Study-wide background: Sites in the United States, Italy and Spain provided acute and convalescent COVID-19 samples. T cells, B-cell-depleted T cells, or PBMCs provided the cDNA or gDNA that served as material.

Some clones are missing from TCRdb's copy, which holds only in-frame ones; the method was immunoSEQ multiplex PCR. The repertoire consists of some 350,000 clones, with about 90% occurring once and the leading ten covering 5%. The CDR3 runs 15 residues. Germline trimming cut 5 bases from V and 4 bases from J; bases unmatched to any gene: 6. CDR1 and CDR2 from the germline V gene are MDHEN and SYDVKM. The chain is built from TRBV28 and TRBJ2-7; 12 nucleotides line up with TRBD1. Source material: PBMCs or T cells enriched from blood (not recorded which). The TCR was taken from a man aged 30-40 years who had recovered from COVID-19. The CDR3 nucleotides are TGTGCCAGCAGTCAAACGGGACAGGGGGCTTACGAGCAGTACTTC. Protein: CASSQTGQGAYEQYF.